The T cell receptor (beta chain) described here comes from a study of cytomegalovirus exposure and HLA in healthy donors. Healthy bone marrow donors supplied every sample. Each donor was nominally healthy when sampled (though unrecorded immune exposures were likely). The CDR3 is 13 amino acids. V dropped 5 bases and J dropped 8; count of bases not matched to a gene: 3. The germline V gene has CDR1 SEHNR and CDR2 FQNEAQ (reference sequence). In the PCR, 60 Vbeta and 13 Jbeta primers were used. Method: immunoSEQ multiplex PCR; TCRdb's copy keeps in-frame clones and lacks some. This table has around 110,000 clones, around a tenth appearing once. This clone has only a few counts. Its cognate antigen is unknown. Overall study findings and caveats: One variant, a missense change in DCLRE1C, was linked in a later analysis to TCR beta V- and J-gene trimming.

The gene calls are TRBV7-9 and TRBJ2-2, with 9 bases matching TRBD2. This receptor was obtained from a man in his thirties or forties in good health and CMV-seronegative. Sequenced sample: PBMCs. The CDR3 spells CASSPSGTGELFF. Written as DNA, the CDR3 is TGTGCCAGCAGCCCTAGCGGGACTGGGGAGCTGTTTTTT.